Below are 31 T cell receptor beta chains sequenced from a single sample in a study of shared clonotypes between healthy human individuals. The method was immunoSEQ multiplex PCR; TCRdb's version includes in-frame clones alone and lacks a portion of them. The profile shows some 2,000,000 clones, about 94% of them singletons. Sequenced material: naive CD4+ T cells sorted from blood. Indicated subset: CD45RA+ positively selected. The receptors were sampled from a man aged 18 to 35 in good health.

The V and J genes are TRBV9 and TRBJ2-1, with TRBD1 matching over 9 bases. V was clipped by 4 bases and J by 7 bases; unmatched bases: 12. CDR3 size: 16 residues. CDR1 is SGDLS, CDR2 YYNGEE, per germline. CDR3 sequence: CASSLAGTGLGNEQFF. CDR3 DNA: TGTGCCAGCAGCTTAGCCGGGACAGGGTTAGGTAATGAGCAGTTCTTC. Full variable domain (missing parts from reference TRBV9 and TRBJ2-1): DSGVTQTPKHLITATGQRVTLRCSPRSGDLSVYWYQQSLDQGLQFLIQYYNGEERAKGNILERFSAQQFPDLHSELNLSSLELGDSALYFCASSLAGTGLGNEQFFGPGTRLTVL.

The chain joins TRBV20-1 to TRBJ2-7; possible D gene TRBD1, 6 bases. CDR1 is DFQATT and CDR2 is SNEGSKA in the germline V gene (reference sequence). This CDR3 is 11 amino acids long. V was pared by 3 bases and J by 6 bases, with 9 bases between. The CDR3 DNA follows: TGCAGTGCTAGTCGGACAGTCGAGCAGTACTTC. This gives the protein CSASRTVEQYF.

This chain connects TRBV27 to TRBJ1-6; D remains unclear. Germline V gene sequence: CDR1 MNHEY, CDR2 SMNVEV (reference sequence). This CDR3 has 14 amino acids. Trimming took off 3 bases at V and 6 bases at J, with 9 bases between the two ends. CDR3 coding DNA: TGTGCCAGCAGTTTCAAGGGCGGTAATTCACCCCTCCACTTT. It encodes CASSFKGGNSPLHF.

J is TRBJ2-3 and V is TRBV28; 7 nucleotides line up with TRBD1. V lost 2 bases, J lost 9 bases, and 2 bases stayed unmatched. The CDR3 length is 12 residues. CDR1 is MDHEN and CDR2 is SYDVKM in the germline V gene. The CDR3 loop reads CASSLRRGTQYF. The DNA of the CDR3 is TGTGCCAGCAGTTTACGCAGGGGGACGCAGTATTTT.

The chain employs TRBV30 and TRBJ2-2, with D unresolved. Germline lookup yields CDR1 GTSNPN and CDR2 SVGIG (reference sequence). CDR3 size: 14 residues. Trimming removed 3 bases from V and 7 bases from J, with 15 bases in between. The CDR3 bases are TGTGCCTGGAGCGCTGGGCCTAGTATCGGGGAGCTGTTTTTT. It encodes CAWSAGPSIGELFF.

As for this clone: The same CDR3 also results from other DNA sequences found in this sample. This chain joins TRBV6-6 and TRBJ2-7; perhaps TRBD1 as D (5 bases). The ends were cut back, 2 bases at V and 3 bases at J, with 11 bases in the middle. CDR1 is MNHNY and CDR2 is SVGAGI in the germline V gene (reference sequence). The CDR3 runs 14 residues. CDR3 loop: CASSYGQGGYEQYF. The CDR3 DNA reads TGTGCCAGCAGTTACGGGCAGGGTGGCTACGAGCAGTACTTC.

The chain is built from TRBV5-3 and TRBJ2-4; the D gene is possibly TRBD1 (6 bases). TRBV5-3 belongs to the ORF category, with a function that is uncertain. The CDR3 has 17 residues. V lost 3 bases, J lost 0 bases, and 16 bases lay in between. This chain's CDR3 is CARSSPTGSIAKNIQYF. The DNA for the CDR3 is TGTGCCAGAAGCTCCCCGACAGGCTCCATAGCCAAAAACATTCAGTACTTC.

The chain uses TRBV6-5 and TRBJ1-5; D is perhaps TRBD1 (6 bases). The CDR3 is 14 amino acids. Germline V gene lookup returns CDR1 MNHEY and CDR2 SVGAGI. V was cut by 4 bases and J by 7 bases, with 14 bases left in between. The CDR3 region has the DNA TGTGCCAGCAGTTTAAACAGGGAGGGACAGCCCCAGCATTTT. Its translation is CASSLNREGQPQHF.

The V gene is TRBV6-1, the J gene TRBJ2-2, with D unresolved. CDR3 size: 16 residues. Germline V gene data show CDR1 as MNHNS and CDR2 as SASEGT. Trimming pared 4 bases from V and 4 bases from J, leaving 16 bases between. The CDR3 region is CASSAFRPPGTGELFF. CDR3 coding DNA: TGTGCCAGCAGTGCCTTCCGACCCCCGGGCACCGGGGAGCTGTTTTTT.

The rearrangement links TRBV27 to TRBJ2-7; 9 nucleotides match TRBD1. V shed 6 bases and J 3 bases; nucleotides not matched to a gene: 9. The CDR3 length is 15 residues. From germline, CDR1 is MNHEY and CDR2 SMNVEV (reference sequence). CDR3 nucleotides: TGTGCCAGCAGCGTACAGGGGGCGCCTGGCTACGAGCAGTACTTC. Amino acids: CASSVQGAPGYEQYF.

The sample holds a few counts of this clone. CDR3 DNA sequence: TGTGCCAGTAGTCCCTCACAGCTCACTGAAGCTTTCTTT. Protein: CASSPSQLTEAFF. The genes are TRBV19 and TRBJ1-1; no clear D gene. V was cut by 5 bases and J by 4 bases, with 11 bases left in between. The CDR3 is made up of 13 amino acids. The V gene's germline CDR1 is LNHDA and CDR2 SQIVND (reference sequence).

A word on this clone: The sample carries other DNA sequences with the same CDR3. The chain is built from TRBV5-1 and TRBJ1-1, with a weak D call TRBD1 (5 bases). Trimming took off 0 bases at V and 3 bases at J, with 9 bases between the two ends. Germline CDR1 is SGHRS and CDR2 is YFSETQ. The CDR3 covers 14 residues. CDR3: CASSLEGGDTEAFF. DNA for the CDR3: TGCGCCAGCAGCTTGGAGGGAGGGGACACTGAAGCTTTCTTT.

On this clone itself: In the same sample, other DNA sequences code for this CDR3. The chain couples TRBV6-5 to TRBJ2-3; tentative D call: TRBD2 (7 bases). The V and J ends lost 5 bases and 5 bases respectively, with 8 bases between them. This CDR3 is built from 12 residues. Germline CDR1 MNHEY, CDR2 SVGAGI. In nucleotides, the CDR3 is TGTGCCAGCAGTAGGGGGGGAGATACGCAGTATTTT. Translating it yields CASSRGGDTQYF.

This clone turned up a few times. The sample carries other DNA sequences with the same CDR3. The V gene is TRBV7-9, the J gene TRBJ1-1; D gene unclear. Trimming took 1 base from V and 1 from J, leaving 4 bases between them. The V gene's germline CDR1 is SEHNR and CDR2 FQNEAQ (reference sequence). The CDR3 is 13 residues long. The chain's CDR3 is CASSLDPNTEAFF. The CDR3 DNA reads as TGTGCCAGCAGCTTAGACCCGAACACTGAAGCTTTCTTT. Variable domain in full (rest from reference TRBV7-9 and TRBJ1-1): DTGVSQNPRHKITKRGQNVTFRCDPISEHNRLYWYRQTLGQGPEFLTYFQNEAQLEKSRLLSDRFSAERPKGSFSTLEIQRTEQGDSAMYLCASSLDPNTEAFFGQGTRLTVV.

The J gene is TRBJ1-6, the V gene TRBV6-5, with D possibly matching TRBD1 (5 bases). The germline V gene encodes CDR1 MNHEY and CDR2 SVGAGI. Trimming took off 2 bases at V and 6 bases at J, with 11 bases between the two ends. The CDR3 length is 15 residues. The DNA of the CDR3 is TGTGCCAGCAGTTACAGGGGCCTTATTAATTCACCCCTCCACTTT. Amino acids: CASSYRGLINSPLHF.

This chain joins TRBV7-2 and TRBJ1-5; TRBD1 is a possible D gene (5 bases). V lost 2 bases, J lost 4 bases, and 12 bases lay in between. The CDR3 is 15 residues long. Germline CDR1 reads SGHTA; CDR2 reads FQGNSA. DNA for the CDR3: TGTGCCAGCAGCTTAAATCCAGGGCTGAATCAGCCCCAGCATTTT. Protein sequence: CASSLNPGLNQPQHF.

This clone was detected a few times. The rearrangement uses TRBV9 and TRBJ2-3; no clear D. The germline V and J ends were trimmed by 3 bases and 0 bases, with 8 bases remaining between them. Germline-derived CDR1 and CDR2 are SGDLS and YYNGEE. This CDR3 is 14 amino acids long. The chain's CDR3 is CASSDWSSTDTQYF. Written as DNA, the CDR3 is TGTGCCAGCAGCGATTGGTCTAGCACAGATACGCAGTATTTT.

The chain uses TRBV5-1 and TRBJ2-7; D possibly corresponds to TRBD2 (7 bases). CDR1 SGHRS and CDR2 YFSETQ come from the germline V gene. The CDR3 loop spans 16 amino acids. The V and J ends lost 1 base and 0 bases respectively, with 14 bases between them. CDR3 loop: CASSLRGGGSSYEQYF. Here the CDR3 DNA reads TGCGCCAGCAGCTTGAGAGGCGGGGGCTCCTCCTACGAGCAGTACTTC.

This chain links TRBV14 with TRBJ1-2; D is unclear. Trimming shortened V by 1 base and J by 8 bases, and 14 bases separated the two germline ends. The CDR3 runs to 14 residues. Germline V gene lookup returns CDR1 SGHDN and CDR2 FVKESK. The CDR3, as DNA: TGTGCCAGCAGCCAAGTCGAAAAAGCTTCCGGCTACACCTTC. It is translated as CASSQVEKASGYTF.

A remark on this clone: Other DNA sequences in the sample encode the same CDR3. The chain employs TRBV5-4 and TRBJ2-5; 13 nucleotides match TRBD2. The CDR3 loop spans 15 amino acids. The V gene end was trimmed by 4 bases and the J gene end by 4 bases; junction bases not matched to a gene: 4. Germline lookup yields CDR1 SGHNT and CDR2 YYREEE (reference sequence). CDR3 in amino acids: CASSLGLAGRETQYF. In DNA form, the CDR3 reads TGTGCCAGCAGCCTGGGACTAGCGGGAAGAGAGACCCAGTACTTC.

The J gene is TRBJ2-3, the V gene TRBV5-1; TRBD1 is a possible D gene (5 bases). This CDR3 comprises 14 residues. Germline assignment: CDR1 SGHRS and CDR2 YFSETQ. The V and J ends lost 4 bases and 6 bases respectively, with 15 bases between them. This CDR3 is CASSPGQGWDTQYF. CDR3 bases: TGCGCCAGCAGCCCCGGCCAGGGATGGGATACGCAGTATTTT. The full variable domain, in which reference TRBV5-1 and TRBJ2-3 provide the parts outside the CDR3, is KAGVTQTPRYLIKTRGQQVTLSCSPISGHRSVSWYQQTPGQGLQFLFEYFSETQRNKGNFPGRFSGRQFSNSRSEMNVSTLELGDSALYLCASSPGQGWDTQYFGPGTRLTVL.

The chain joins TRBV2 to TRBJ1-4, with D maybe TRBD1 (5 bases). Germline CDR1 SNHLY, CDR2 FYNNEI. V lost 6 bases and J lost 0, with 11 bases in between. CDR3 size: 15 residues. CDR3 region: CASRADTTTNEKLFF. CDR3 DNA: TGTGCCAGCAGGGCGGACACAACAACTAATGAAAAACTGTTTTTT.

This rearrangement joins TRBV2 to TRBJ1-6, with a weak D call TRBD1 (5 bases). Germline lookup yields CDR1 SNHLY and CDR2 FYNNEI. The CDR3 covers 18 residues. Trimming pared 4 bases from V and 3 bases from J, leaving 19 bases between. The CDR3 coding sequence is TGTGCCAGCAGTGCGGGGGTTACAGGTACCAGCTATAATTCACCCCTCCACTTT. Protein sequence: CASSAGVTGTSYNSPLHF.

Turning to this clone: The identical CDR3 is also encoded by other nucleotide sequences in the sample. The chain combines TRBV2 with TRBJ2-1, with 9 bases identical to TRBD2. From germline, CDR1 is SNHLY and CDR2 FYNNEI. The CDR3 totals 13 residues. V shed 6 bases and J 7 bases; nucleotides not matched to a gene: 4. DNA of the CDR3: TGTGCCAGCAGGCGGGGGGGCCTGAATGAGCAGTTCTTC. Amino acid sequence: CASRRGGLNEQFF.

J is TRBJ2-3 and V is TRBV12-5; D remains unclear. The CDR3 consists of 15 residues. Trimming pared 1 base from V and 1 base from J, leaving 9 bases between. Germline CDR1 is LGHNT and CDR2 is FRNRAP. The CDR3 protein is CASGLGVTGTDTQYF. CDR3 sequence (DNA): TGTGCTAGTGGTTTGGGGGTTACGGGCACAGATACGCAGTATTTT.

The chain carries TRBV14 and TRBJ1-6; 7 bases match TRBD1. This CDR3 region has 13 residues. The junction had 7 bases not matched to a gene; V was cut back by 2 bases and J by 15 bases. Germline V gives CDR1 SGHDN, CDR2 FVKESK. CDR3 sequence: CASSQQGGSGLHF. DNA for the CDR3: TGTGCCAGCAGCCAACAGGGGGGCTCAGGCCTCCACTTT.

The genes are TRBV5-5 and TRBJ2-7; 8 bases map to TRBD1. V trimming: 0 bases; J trimming: 6 bases; junction bases outside the gene matches: 5. Germline V gene lookup returns CDR1 SGHKS and CDR2 YYEKEE (reference sequence). The CDR3 contains 14 residues. The CDR3 protein is CASSLGQGAAEQYF. The CDR3 nucleotides are TGTGCCAGCAGCTTGGGGCAGGGGGCGGCCGAGCAGTACTTC.

J is TRBJ1-4 and V is TRBV30; 8 nucleotides align to TRBD1. The CDR3 consists of 15 residues. V dropped 4 bases and J dropped 6; count of bases not matched to a gene: 10. Germline V gives CDR1 GTSNPN, CDR2 SVGIG (reference sequence). The CDR3 is CAWTPEDRVDEKLFF. The CDR3 DNA is TGTGCCTGGACCCCGGAGGACAGGGTTGATGAAAAACTGTTTTTT.

This chain links TRBV11-2 with TRBJ1-2; D gene unclear. Germline CDR1 reads SGHAT; CDR2 reads FQNNGV. V was cut by 0 bases and J by 4 bases, with 12 bases left in between. The CDR3 has 15 amino acids. The DNA for the CDR3 is TGTGCCAGCAGCTTAGATCGCGGGGAGGGCTATGGCTACACCTTC. Amino acids: CASSLDRGEGYGYTF.

In DNA, the CDR3 is TGTGCCAGCAGTTTATCGATGGGACCAGGGGGGAGTGAGCAGTTCTTC. Translation: CASSLSMGPGGSEQFF. The V gene is TRBV27, the J gene TRBJ2-1, with D possibly matching TRBD1 (7 bases). From germline, CDR1 is MNHEY and CDR2 SMNVEV (reference sequence). V lost 0 bases to trimming and J lost 9 bases, with 18 bases between them. CDR3 length: 16 amino acids.

As for this clone: Relative to the germline gene, one junction end is altered; a read error may explain this. This chain links TRBV7-7 with TRBJ2-2; 11 nucleotides align to TRBD2. This CDR3 has 19 residues. Germline lookup yields CDR1 SSHAT and CDR2 FNYEAQ (reference sequence). CDR3 nucleotides: TGTGCTAGCAGCTCGGGACTAGCGGTGACCTCCCGGAGCACCGGGGAGCTGTTTTTT. Encoded protein: CASSSGLAVTSRSTGELFF. Full variable domain (missing parts from reference TRBV7-7 and TRBJ2-2): GAGVSQSPRYKVTKRGQDVTLRCDPISSHATLYWYQQALGQGPEFLTYFNYEAQPDKSGLPSDRFSAERPEGSISTLTIQRTEQRDSAMYRCASSSGLAVTSRSTGELFFGEGSRLTVL.